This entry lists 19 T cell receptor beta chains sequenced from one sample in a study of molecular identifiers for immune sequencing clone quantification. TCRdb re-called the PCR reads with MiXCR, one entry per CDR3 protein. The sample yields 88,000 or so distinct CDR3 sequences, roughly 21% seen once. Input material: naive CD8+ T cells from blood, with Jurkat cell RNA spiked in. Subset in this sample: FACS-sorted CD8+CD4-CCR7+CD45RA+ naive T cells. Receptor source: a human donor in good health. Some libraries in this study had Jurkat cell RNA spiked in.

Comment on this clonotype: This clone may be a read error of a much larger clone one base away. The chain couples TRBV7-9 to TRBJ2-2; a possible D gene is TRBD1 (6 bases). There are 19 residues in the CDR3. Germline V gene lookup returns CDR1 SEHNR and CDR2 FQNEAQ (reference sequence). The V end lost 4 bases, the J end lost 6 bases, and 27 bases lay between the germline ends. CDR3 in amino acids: CASSSGAGATIGVPGELFF. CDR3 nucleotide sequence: TGTGCCAGCAGCTCCGGGGCAGGGGCAACAATTGGGGTTCCCGGGGAGCTGTTTTTT.

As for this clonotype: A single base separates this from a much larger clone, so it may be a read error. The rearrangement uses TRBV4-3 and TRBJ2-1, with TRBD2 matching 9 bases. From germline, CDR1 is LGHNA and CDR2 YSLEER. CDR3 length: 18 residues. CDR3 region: CASSQEARGGFAYDEQFF. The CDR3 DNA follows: TGCGCCAGCAGCCAAGAGGCGCGGGGGGGCTTTGCCTACGATGAGCAGTTCTTC.

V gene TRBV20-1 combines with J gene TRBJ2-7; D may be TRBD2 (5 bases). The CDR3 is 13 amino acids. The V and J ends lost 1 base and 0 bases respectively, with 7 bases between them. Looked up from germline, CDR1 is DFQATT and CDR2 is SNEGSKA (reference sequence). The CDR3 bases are TGCAGTGCTAGAGCGGGGAGCTCCTACGAGCAGTACTTC. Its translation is CSARAGSSYEQYF.

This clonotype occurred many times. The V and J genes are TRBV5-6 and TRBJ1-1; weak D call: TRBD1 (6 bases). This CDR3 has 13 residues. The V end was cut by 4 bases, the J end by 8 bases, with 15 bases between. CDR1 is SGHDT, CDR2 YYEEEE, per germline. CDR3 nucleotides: TGTGCCAGCAGCCTACGGACAGCCTGGGAAGCTTTCTTT. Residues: CASSLRTAWEAFF.

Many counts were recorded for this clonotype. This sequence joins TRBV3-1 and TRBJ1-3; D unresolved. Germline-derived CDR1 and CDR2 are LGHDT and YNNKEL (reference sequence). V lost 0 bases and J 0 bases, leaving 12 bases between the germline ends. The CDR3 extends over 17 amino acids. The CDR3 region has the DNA TGTGCCAGCAGCCAAGATCACCCAGCCAGCTCTGGAAACACCATATATTTT. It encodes CASSQDHPASSGNTIYF. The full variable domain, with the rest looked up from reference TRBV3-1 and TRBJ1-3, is DTAVSQTPKYLVTQMGNDKSIKCEQNLGHDTMYWYKQDSKKFLKIMFSYNNKELIINETVPNRFSPKSPDKAHLNLHINSLELGDSAVYFCASSQDHPASSGNTIYFGEGSWLTVV.

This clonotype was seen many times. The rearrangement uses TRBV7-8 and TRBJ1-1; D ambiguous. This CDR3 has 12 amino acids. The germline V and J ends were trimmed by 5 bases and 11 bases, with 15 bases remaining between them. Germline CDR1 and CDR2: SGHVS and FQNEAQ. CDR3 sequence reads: CASSPTRLGAFF. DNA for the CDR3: TGTGCCAGCAGCCCTACCAGACTAGGGGCTTTCTTT.

The CDR3, as DNA: TGTGCCAGCAGCTTAGGTGGGACAGGGTGGACAGATACGCAGTATTTT. Translated, it gives CASSLGGTGWTDTQYF. J is TRBJ2-3 and V is TRBV7-9, with TRBD1 identical over 9 bases. Germline CDR1 and CDR2: SEHNR and FQNEAQ (reference sequence). V shed 1 base and J 3 bases; nucleotides not matched to a gene: 5. CDR3 length: 16 residues.

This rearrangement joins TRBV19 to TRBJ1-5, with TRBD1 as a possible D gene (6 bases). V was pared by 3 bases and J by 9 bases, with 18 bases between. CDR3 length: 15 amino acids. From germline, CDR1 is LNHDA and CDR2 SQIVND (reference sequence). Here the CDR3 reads CASSISSGKGVPQHF. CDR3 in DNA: TGTGCCAGTAGTATCTCCTCAGGGAAGGGGGTGCCCCAGCATTTT.

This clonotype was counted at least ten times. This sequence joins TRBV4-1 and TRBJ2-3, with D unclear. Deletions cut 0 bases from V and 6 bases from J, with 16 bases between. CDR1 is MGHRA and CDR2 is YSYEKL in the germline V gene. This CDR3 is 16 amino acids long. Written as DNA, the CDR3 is TGCGCCAGCAGCCAAGATCGTATGGTGAGACTGGATACGCAGTATTTT. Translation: CASSQDRMVRLDTQYF.

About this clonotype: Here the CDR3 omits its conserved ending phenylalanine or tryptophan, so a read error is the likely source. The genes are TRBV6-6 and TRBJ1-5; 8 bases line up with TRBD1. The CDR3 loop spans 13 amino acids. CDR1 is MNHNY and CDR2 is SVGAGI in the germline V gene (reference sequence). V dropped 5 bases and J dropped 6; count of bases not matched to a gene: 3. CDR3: CASSPGGSQPQHL. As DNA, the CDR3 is TGTGCCAGCAGTCCAGGGGGCAGTCAGCCCCAGCATCTT.

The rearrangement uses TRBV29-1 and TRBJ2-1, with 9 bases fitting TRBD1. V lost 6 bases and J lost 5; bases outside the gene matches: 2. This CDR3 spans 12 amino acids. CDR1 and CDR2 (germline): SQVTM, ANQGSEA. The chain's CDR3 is CSVRTGDNEQFF. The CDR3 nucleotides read TGCAGCGTCCGGACAGGGGACAATGAGCAGTTCTTC.

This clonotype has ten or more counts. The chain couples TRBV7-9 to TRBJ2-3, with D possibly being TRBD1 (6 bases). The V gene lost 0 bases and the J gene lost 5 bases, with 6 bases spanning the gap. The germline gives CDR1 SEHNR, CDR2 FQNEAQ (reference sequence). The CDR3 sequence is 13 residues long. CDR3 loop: CASSLADRDTQYF. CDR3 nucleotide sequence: TGTGCCAGCAGCTTAGCGGACAGAGATACGCAGTATTTT.

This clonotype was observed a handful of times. Here the CDR3 reads CASRGALWNEQFF. As DNA, the CDR3 is TGTGCCAGTAGGGGAGCCCTCTGGAATGAGCAGTTCTTC. The chain is built from TRBV19 and TRBJ2-1; a weak D match, TRBD2 (5 bases). The CDR3 length is 13 residues. The V end lost 6 bases, the J end lost 7 bases, and 13 bases lay between the germline ends. The germline V gene encodes CDR1 LNHDA and CDR2 SQIVND (reference sequence).

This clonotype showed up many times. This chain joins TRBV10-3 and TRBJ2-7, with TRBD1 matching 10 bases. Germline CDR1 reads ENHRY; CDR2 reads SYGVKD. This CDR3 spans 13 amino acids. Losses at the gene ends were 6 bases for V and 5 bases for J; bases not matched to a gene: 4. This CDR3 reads CAISLDRGNEQYF. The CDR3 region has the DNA TGTGCCATCAGCCTGGACAGGGGGAACGAGCAGTACTTC.

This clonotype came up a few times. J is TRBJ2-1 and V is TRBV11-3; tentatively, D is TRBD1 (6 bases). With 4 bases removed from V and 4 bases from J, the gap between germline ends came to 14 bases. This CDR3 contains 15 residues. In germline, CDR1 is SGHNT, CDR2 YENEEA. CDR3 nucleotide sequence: TGTGCCAGCAGCTCAACCAGGGGCGGATACAATGAGCAGTTCTTC. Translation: CASSSTRGGYNEQFF.

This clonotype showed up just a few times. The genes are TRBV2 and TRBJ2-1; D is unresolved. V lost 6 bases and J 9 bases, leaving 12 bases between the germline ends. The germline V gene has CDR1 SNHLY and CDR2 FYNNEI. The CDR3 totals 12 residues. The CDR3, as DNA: TGTGCCAGCAGCCTTTATTTCGCTGAGCAGTTCTTC. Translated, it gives CASSLYFAEQFF.

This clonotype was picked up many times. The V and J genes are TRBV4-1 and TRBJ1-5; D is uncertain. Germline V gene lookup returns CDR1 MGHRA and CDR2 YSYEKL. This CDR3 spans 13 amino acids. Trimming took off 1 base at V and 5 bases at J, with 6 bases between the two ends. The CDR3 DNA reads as TGCGCCAGCAGCCAAGGTAGTTATCAGCCCCAGCATTTT. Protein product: CASSQGSYQPQHF.

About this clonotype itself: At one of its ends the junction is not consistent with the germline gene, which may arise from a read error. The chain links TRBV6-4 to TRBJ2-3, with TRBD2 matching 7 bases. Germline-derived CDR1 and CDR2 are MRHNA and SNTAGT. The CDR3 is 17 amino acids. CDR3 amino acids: CASPPSVQAGVEDTRYF. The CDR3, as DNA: TGTGCCAGCCCTCCTTCGGTTCAGGCGGGAGTTGAAGATACGCGGTATTTT.

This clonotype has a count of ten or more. The CDR3 loop is CASGDLAVTDTQYF. In nucleotides, the CDR3 is TGCGCCAGCGGGGACCTAGCTGTCACAGATACGCAGTATTTT. The chain employs TRBV4-3 and TRBJ2-3; D possibly matches TRBD1 or TRBD2 (5 bases each). Trimming removed 8 bases from V and 2 bases from J, with 14 bases in between. Looked up from germline, CDR1 is LGHNA and CDR2 is YSLEER. This CDR3 comprises 14 residues.